This T cell receptor beta chain originates from a study of shared clonotypes between healthy human individuals. About the study: Three plates each covered CD4 naive and memory; CD8 naive two, CD8 memory one. Notes on the study in general: In contrast to clonotypes shared by all four donors, non-shared clonotypes had lower generation probabilities.

The CDR3 sequence is 14 residues long. Germline V CDR1 and CDR2: SGHTA, FQGNSA. Trimming shortened V by 1 base and J by 2 bases, and 7 bases separated the two germline ends. Every contributor of samples was a Caucasian grown-up residing in Nashville, Tennessee. When replicate PCRs were run on sorted subsets, they used 200 ng DNA, some 33,000 T cell genomes. Assay: immunoSEQ multiplex PCR; the TCRdb copy retains only in-frame clones and omits some. The repertoire holds 1,400,000 or so clones, with roughly 98.5% as singletons. Regarding this clone: What it recognizes is unknown.

This TCR came from a man aged 25 to 40 in good health. The chain uses TRBV7-2 and TRBJ2-3, with D unresolved. The specimen was naive CD4+ T cells sorted from blood. Subset reported: CD45RA+ positively selected. The CDR3 sequence: CASSLDWVTDTQYF. The CDR3 DNA sequence: TGTGCCAGCAGCTTAGACTGGGTCACAGATACGCAGTATTTT.